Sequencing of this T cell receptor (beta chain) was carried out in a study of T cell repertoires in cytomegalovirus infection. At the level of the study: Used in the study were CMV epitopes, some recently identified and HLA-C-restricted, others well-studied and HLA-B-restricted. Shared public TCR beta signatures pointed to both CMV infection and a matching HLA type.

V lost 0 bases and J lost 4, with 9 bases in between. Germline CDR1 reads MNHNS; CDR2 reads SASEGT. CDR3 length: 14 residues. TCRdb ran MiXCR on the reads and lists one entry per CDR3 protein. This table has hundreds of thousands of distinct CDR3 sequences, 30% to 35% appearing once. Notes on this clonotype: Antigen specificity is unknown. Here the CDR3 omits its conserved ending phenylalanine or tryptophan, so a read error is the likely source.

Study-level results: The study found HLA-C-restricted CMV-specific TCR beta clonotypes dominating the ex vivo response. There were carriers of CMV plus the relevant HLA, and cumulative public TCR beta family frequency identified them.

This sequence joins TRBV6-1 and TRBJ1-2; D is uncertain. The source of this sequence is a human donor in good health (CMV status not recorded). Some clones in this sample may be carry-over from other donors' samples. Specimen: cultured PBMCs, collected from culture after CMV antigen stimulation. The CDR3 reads CASSEAYGSYGYTI. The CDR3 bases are TGTGCCAGCAGTGAAGCCTACGGGAGCTATGGCTACACCATC.